This TCR beta chain is from a study of blood T cell repertoires in COVID-19. At the level of the study: Sites in the United States, Italy and Spain provided acute and convalescent COVID-19 samples. The analysed material was cDNA or gDNA that came from T cells, B-cell-depleted T cells, or PBMCs.

Original handling: For nucleated cells, counts were estimated from reference gene primer amplification. Repertoires were generated with immunoSEQ multiplex PCR, while TCRdb's copy carries only in-frame clones and drops some. The DNA was the basis for D and trimming; V, J and clone size are from that table. The table lists roughly 100,000 clones, more than 80% of them singletons. Germline CDR1 is SGHNT and CDR2 is YYREEE (reference sequence). CDR3 size: 12 residues. Trimming left V 5 bases short and J 5 bases short, with 10 bases between. The source material was peripheral blood. This receptor was taken from a woman aged 55 to 70 with acute or convalescent COVID-19. This sequence joins TRBV5-4 and TRBJ2-5; D remains unclear. The CDR3 DNA reads TGTGCCAGCAGGATCGCCGAGGAGACCCAGTACTTC. Protein: CASRIAEETQYF. The whole variable domain, filled in from reference TRBV5-4 and TRBJ2-5, reads ETGVTQSPTHLIKTRGQQVTLRCSSQSGHNTVSWYQQALGQGPQFIFQYYREEENGRGNFPPRFSGLQFPNYSSELNVNALELDDSALYLCASRIAEETQYFGPGTRLLVL.